This T cell receptor beta chain was found in a study of blood T cell repertoires in COVID-19. Study at large: Samples of COVID-19 (acute and convalescent) were obtained from the United States, Italy and Spain. Sources were T cells, B-cell-depleted T cells, or PBMCs; the material itself was cDNA or gDNA.

The V and J ends lost 4 bases and 5 bases, in that order; junction bases with no gene match: 9. The germline CDR1 and CDR2 sequences are GTSNPN and SVGIG (reference sequence). CDR3 length: 15 amino acids. Original handling: Reference gene primer amplification gave estimated nucleated cell counts. The method was immunoSEQ multiplex PCR; TCRdb's version includes in-frame clones alone and lacks a portion of them. That table supplies the V and J calls and clone size; D and trimming were determined from the DNA. This sample yields roughly 200,000 clones, of which 80% to 90% are seen a single time; 1.4% to 1.5% belongs to the top ten.

This sequence was found in a man between 18 and 29 years old with active or convalescent COVID-19. The chain combines TRBV30 with TRBJ1-2; 11 positions match TRBD1. Sequencing input: peripheral blood. CDR3 bases: TGTGCCTGGAAGGTCTCCGGGACAGGGGGATATGGCTACACCTTC. Translating gives CAWKVSGTGGYGYTF.